A single sample is the source of the 32 T cell receptor beta chains below, sequenced in a study of Graves' ophthalmopathy and Graves' hyperthyroidism. For repertoire sequencing, the TCR beta CDR3 regions were amplified from RNA transcripts. Amplification began with first-round RT-PCR using HTBI primers, then second-round multiplex PCR was performed. One entry per CDR3 protein, called by TCRdb with MiXCR from the multiplex PCR reads. The sample contains fewer than 350,000 distinct CDR3 sequences, roughly 16% of which appear only once. Specimen: peripheral blood. The receptor source for this set is an adult man with Graves' ophthalmopathy.

This clonotype was recorded many times. The chain carries TRBV6-1 and TRBJ2-4; possible D gene TRBD1, 5 bases. The germline gives CDR1 MNHNS, CDR2 SASEGT. The V end was cut by 6 bases, the J end by 9 bases, with 21 bases between. This CDR3 spans 15 amino acids. The CDR3 sequence is CASSHGQGGVGIQYF. CDR3 nucleotide sequence: TGTGCCAGCAGCCACGGCCAGGGTGGGGTCGGCATTCAGTACTTC.

This clonotype was found many times. DNA for the CDR3: TGCGCCAGCAGCTACGGGGCTCTCTATTACGAGCAGTACTTC. Amino acid sequence: CASSYGALYYEQYF. This chain uses TRBV4-1 with TRBJ2-7; the D call may be TRBD1 or TRBD2 (5 bases each). This CDR3 contains 14 residues. The germline V and J ends were trimmed by 5 bases and 4 bases, with 15 bases remaining between them. CDR1 is MGHRA, CDR2 YSYEKL, per germline.

The sample holds many counts of this clonotype. The chain links TRBV2 to TRBJ2-6; no reliable D call. The CDR3 runs 17 residues. Germline CDR1 SNHLY, CDR2 FYNNEI. The V end was cut by 6 bases, the J end by 2 bases, with 17 bases between. The CDR3 is CASSAPLGIPGANVLTF. The CDR3 DNA sequence: TGTGCCAGCAGCGCACCGTTGGGGATCCCTGGGGCCAACGTCCTGACTTTC.

This clonotype has more than one count but fewer than ten. The rearrangement joins TRBV24-1 to TRBJ2-3; D is undetermined. CDR3 size: 15 residues. V gave up 3 bases and J gave up 3 bases, with 12 bases separating them. Germline V CDR1 and CDR2: KGHDR, SFDVKD. Here the CDR3 reads CATSDRILGTDTQYF. The CDR3 bases are TGTGCCACCAGTGATCGGATTTTGGGGACAGATACGCAGTATTTT.

This clonotype was seen ten or more times. This sequence joins TRBV10-3 and TRBJ1-5; the D is unclear. CDR1 and CDR2 (germline): ENHRY, SYGVKD. V shed 2 bases and J shed 6 bases, with 11 bases lying between them. There are 14 residues in the CDR3. The CDR3 bases are TGTGCCATCAGTGAGAGGCAGATGGTTCAGCCCCAGCATTTT. It encodes CAISERQMVQPQHF.

This clonotype was detected ten times or more. This sequence joins TRBV11-2 and TRBJ1-5, with no clear D. V was shortened by 0 bases and J by 2 bases, with 23 bases between the two germline ends. Germline-derived CDR1 and CDR2 are SGHAT and FQNNGV. CDR3 size: 20 residues. The CDR3 nucleotides read TGTGCCAGCAGCTTAGATCTCGGTCAAGGGCCCCGCGTTTGCAATCAGCCCCAGCATTTT. Translated, it gives CASSLDLGQGPRVCNQPQHF.

The table lists this clonotype with many counts. J is TRBJ1-2 and V is TRBV10-3, with a tentative D call TRBD1 (5 bases). Germline CDR1 ENHRY, CDR2 SYGVKD. V shed 0 bases and J shed 4 bases, with 15 bases lying between them. There are 16 residues in the CDR3. CDR3 bases: TGTGCCATCAGTGAGTCGGGGGTCTCCTCCCTCTATGGCTACACCTTC. As protein: CAISESGVSSLYGYTF.

This clonotype has more than one count but fewer than ten. The CDR3 DNA sequence: TGCGCCAGCAGCTTGGTGGGACTAGCGACCGGGGAGCTGTTTTTT. This gives the protein CASSLVGLATGELFF. V gene TRBV5-1 combines with J gene TRBJ2-2; 10 bases agree with TRBD2. Losses at the gene ends were 0 bases for V and 5 bases for J; bases not matched to a gene: 1. This CDR3 has 15 residues. The V gene's germline CDR1 is SGHRS and CDR2 YFSETQ.

This clonotype was detected ten times or more. V gene TRBV6-5 combines with J gene TRBJ2-5; D may be TRBD1 or TRBD2 (6 bases each). The germline CDR1 and CDR2 sequences are MNHEY and SVGAGI. This CDR3 is 12 amino acids long. CDR3 DNA: TGTGTTACGTGGGGGGCACGGGGGTCCCAGTACTTC. Translating gives CVTWGARGSQYF.

Concerning this clonotype itself: A much more abundant neighbour one base away suggests this may be a read error. CDR3 DNA: TGCGCCAGCAGCTTGGAACTAGCGGGAACTTCTTCCGTCCGGGAGCTGTTTTTT. This gives the protein CASSLELAGTSSVRELFF. V and J are TRBV5-1 and TRBJ2-2; 10 positions match TRBD2. After removal of 0 bases from V and 9 bases from J, the junction contained 14 bases not matched to a gene. Germline V gene lookup returns CDR1 SGHRS and CDR2 YFSETQ. The length of the CDR3 is 18 residues.

The gene calls are TRBV5-1 and TRBJ2-2; D not resolved. Trimming cost V 1 base and J 2 bases, with 3 bases left between them. This CDR3 contains 13 residues. Germline CDR1 is SGHRS and CDR2 is YFSETQ. The CDR3 spells CASSLFNTGELFF. CDR3 nucleotide sequence: TGCGCCAGCAGCTTGTTTAACACCGGGGAGCTGTTTTTT.

There are many counts of this clonotype. The chain is built from TRBV30 and TRBJ2-7; D gene ambiguous. The germline V gene encodes CDR1 GTSNPN and CDR2 SVGIG (reference sequence). V was cut by 5 bases and J by 6 bases, with 11 bases left in between. The CDR3 loop spans 11 amino acids. This CDR3 reads CAWSPLREQYF. In DNA form, the CDR3 reads TGTGCCTGGTCGCCTCTCCGCGAGCAGTACTTC.

Note on this clonotype: Possible read error: a much larger clone is one base away. The genes are TRBV5-1 and TRBJ2-1; 8 nucleotides agree with TRBD2. This CDR3 contains 14 residues. CDR1 and CDR2 (germline): SGHRS, YFSETQ. DNA for the CDR3: TGCGCCAGCAGCCGGCGGGAGGCTTACAATGAGAAGTTCTTC. Amino acids: CASSRREAYNEKFF. The variable domain in full, completed from reference TRBV5-1 and TRBJ2-1, reads KAGVTQTPRYLIKTRGQQVTLSCSPISGHRSVSWYQQTPGQGLQFLFEYFSETQRNKGNFPGRFSGRQFSNSRSEMNVSTLELGDSALYLCASSRREAYNEKFFGPGTRLTVL.

The table lists this clonotype with many counts. The gene calls are TRBV7-8 and TRBJ1-2, with TRBD1 matching over 8 bases. Germline CDR1 reads SGHVS; CDR2 reads FQNEAQ. The CDR3 length is 17 residues. The junction had 11 bases not matched to a gene; V was cut back by 2 bases and J by 3 bases. CDR3 coding DNA: TGTGCCAGCAGCTTAACCACCGGACAGGGTGTGGACTATGGCTACACCTTC. Translation gives CASSLTTGQGVDYGYTF.

This clonotype is a singleton in its sample. The J gene is TRBJ2-5, the V gene TRBV12-3 or TRBV12-4; D is possibly TRBD2 (6 bases). Between the trimmed V and J ends, which lost 5 bases and 5 bases, there was a span of 15 bases. The CDR3 runs 14 residues. Here the CDR3 DNA reads TGTGCCAGCAGTAGGGACTTGCTAGAGGAGACCCAGTACTTC. It is translated as CASSRDLLEETQYF.

This clonotype was observed at least ten times. J is TRBJ1-2 and V is TRBV12-3 or TRBV12-4, with TRBD1 as a possible D gene (5 bases). This CDR3 comprises 14 residues. V was clipped by 6 bases and J by 0 bases, with 11 bases between them. The CDR3 here is CASRFGGTNYGYTF. CDR3 DNA: TGTGCCAGCAGATTCGGGGGTACTAACTATGGCTACACCTTC.

The V call is TRBV5-1, the J call TRBJ2-5, with 11 bases lining up with TRBD2. The V and J ends lost 4 bases and 2 bases, in that order; junction bases with no gene match: 7. Germline V gene lookup returns CDR1 SGHRS and CDR2 YFSETQ. The CDR3 consists of 16 residues. The CDR3 region is CASSPGLADLQETQYF. Here the CDR3 DNA reads TGCGCCAGCAGCCCGGGACTAGCGGATCTTCAAGAGACCCAGTACTTC. Filled out from reference TRBV5-1 and TRBJ2-5, the complete variable domain reads KAGVTQTPRYLIKTRGQQVTLSCSPISGHRSVSWYQQTPGQGLQFLFEYFSETQRNKGNFPGRFSGRQFSNSRSEMNVSTLELGDSALYLCASSPGLADLQETQYFGPGTRLLVL.

This clonotype was seen ten or more times. V is TRBV5-6 and J is TRBJ1-1; no definite D call. CDR3 size: 15 residues. With 0 bases removed from V and 1 base from J, the gap between germline ends came to 10 bases. Germline CDR1 reads SGHDT; CDR2 reads YYEEEE. This CDR3 reads CASSLVREENTEAFF. The DNA of the CDR3 is TGTGCCAGCAGCTTGGTGAGGGAAGAGAACACTGAAGCTTTCTTT. Using reference TRBV5-6 and TRBJ1-1 for the parts outside the CDR3, the full variable domain is DAGVTQSPTHLIKTRGQQVTLRCSPKSGHDTVSWYQQALGQGPQFIFQYYEEEERQRGNFPDRFSGHQFPNYSSELNVNALLLGDSALYLCASSLVREENTEAFFGQGTRLTVV.

This clonotype showed up many times. This chain joins TRBV14 and TRBJ1-2, with 8 bases that match TRBD1. J was trimmed by 8 bases and V by 0 bases; bases with no gene match: 11. The germline V gene encodes CDR1 SGHDN and CDR2 FVKESK. The CDR3 spans 16 residues. CDR3 residues: CASSQEGAGGVLGYTF. In DNA form, the CDR3 reads TGTGCCAGCAGCCAAGAGGGGGCAGGGGGCGTCTTAGGCTACACCTTC.

This clonotype occurred many times. V gene TRBV12-3 or TRBV12-4 combines with J gene TRBJ2-7, with D perhaps matching TRBD1 or TRBD2 (6 bases each). The CDR3 covers 11 residues. Between the trimmed V and J ends, which lost 9 bases and 6 bases, there was a span of 12 bases. The DNA of the CDR3 is TGTGCCAGTAAAGGGGGAGGCGAGCAGTACTTC. Its protein is CASKGGGEQYF.

V gene TRBV19 combines with J gene TRBJ1-2; tentative D call: TRBD1 (5 bases). CDR1 LNHDA and CDR2 SQIVND come from the germline V gene (reference sequence). The length of the CDR3 is 14 residues. Deletions cut 1 base from V and 8 bases from J, with 14 bases between. CDR3 DNA sequence: TGTGCCAGTAGTATAGCTAGGCAGGGTTACGGCTACACCTTC. This translates into CASSIARQGYGYTF.

Many counts were recorded for this clonotype. The chain employs TRBV4-1 and TRBJ1-2, with D maybe TRBD1 (6 bases). This CDR3 has 12 residues. The germline V and J ends were trimmed by 4 bases and 7 bases, with 10 bases remaining between them. Germline values: CDR1 MGHRA, CDR2 YSYEKL. Here the CDR3 reads CASSPGTRGYTF. The CDR3 region has the DNA TGCGCCAGCAGCCCCGGGACACGTGGCTACACCTTC.

This clonotype was seen many times. This chain uses TRBV18 with TRBJ1-1; D might be TRBD1 (5 bases). The CDR3 extends over 13 amino acids. Germline CDR1 and CDR2: KGHSH and LQKENI. V was cut by 2 bases and J by 11 bases, with 15 bases left in between. The CDR3 nucleotides are TGTGCCAGCTCACCAGGGGGGGAAGTACCGGCTTTCTTT. Encoded protein: CASSPGGEVPAFF.

Ten or more counts support this clonotype. The chain couples TRBV9 to TRBJ1-5, with D possibly TRBD1 on 6 matching bases. The V gene lost 3 bases and the J gene lost 3 bases, with 13 bases spanning the gap. Germline V gene data show CDR1 as SGDLS and CDR2 as YYNGEE. The length of the CDR3 is 15 residues. The CDR3 DNA follows: TGTGCCAGCAGCGCACAGGGTAGTTACAATCAGCCCCAGCATTTT. This codes for CASSAQGSYNQPQHF. Drawing the rest from reference TRBV9 and TRBJ1-5, the complete variable domain is DSGVTQTPKHLITATGQRVTLRCSPRSGDLSVYWYQQSLDQGLQFLIQYYNGEERAKGNILERFSAQQFPDLHSELNLSSLELGDSALYFCASSAQGSYNQPQHFGDGTRLSIL.

This clonotype came up many times. V and J are TRBV5-8 and TRBJ2-7; 10 bases line up with TRBD2. Germline V gene lookup returns CDR1 SGHTS and CDR2 YDEGEE. The length of the CDR3 is 15 residues. The junction had 6 bases not matched to a gene; V was cut back by 4 bases and J by 2 bases. As DNA, the CDR3 is TGTGCCAGCAGCCGGACTAGCGGTCGTCCCTACGAGCAGTACTTC. Its translation: CASSRTSGRPYEQYF.

This clonotype came up many times. The rearrangement joins TRBV7-2 to TRBJ1-1; D not resolved. Trimming removed 5 bases at V and 10 bases at J, with 14 bases between. The CDR3 is made up of 12 amino acids. CDR1 and CDR2 (germline): SGHTA, FQGNSA. CDR3 sequence (DNA): TGTGCCAGCAGCCTCGGCCCCTTCCGAGCTTTCTTT. Encoded protein: CASSLGPFRAFF.

This clonotype came up many times. J is TRBJ2-6 and V is TRBV6-1; TRBD1 agrees at 8 bases. The CDR3 totals 16 residues. Germline loops: CDR1 MNHNS, CDR2 SASEGT. Trimming at V came to 7 bases and at J to 1 base, leaving 6 bases not matched to a gene. CDR3: CASTGQGGSGANVLTF. DNA of the CDR3: TGTGCCAGCACAGGACAGGGCGGATCTGGGGCCAACGTCCTGACTTTC.

Many counts were recorded for this clonotype. This chain uses TRBV9 with TRBJ2-5, with 9 positions matching TRBD2. V dropped 4 bases and J dropped 3; count of bases not matched to a gene: 7. The CDR3 length is 15 residues. Germline V gives CDR1 SGDLS, CDR2 YYNGEE. The CDR3 DNA reads as TGTGCCAGCAGCCCCACCGGGACTAGCAAAGAGACCCAGTACTTC. Its protein is CASSPTGTSKETQYF.

This clonotype was seen repeatedly, ten times or more. This chain joins TRBV12-3 or TRBV12-4 and TRBJ2-5, with a possible D match to TRBD1 (5 bases). V was pared by 6 bases and J by 5 bases, with 16 bases between. The CDR3 is 14 amino acids. The CDR3 coding sequence is TGTGCCAGCAGACCTAGACAGATACAGGAGACCCAGTACTTC. This gives the protein CASRPRQIQETQYF.

This clonotype has ten or more counts. The chain recombines TRBV20-1 with TRBJ1-2, with D perhaps TRBD1 (5 bases). V lost 1 base to trimming and J lost 6 bases, with 15 bases between them. CDR1 is DFQATT and CDR2 is SNEGSKA in the germline V gene (reference sequence). The CDR3 spans 14 residues. The CDR3 region is CSARGGTPKDGYTF. The DNA for the CDR3 is TGCAGTGCTAGAGGTGGGACTCCAAAGGATGGCTACACCTTC.

At least ten counts were recorded for this clonotype. The DNA of the CDR3 is TGCGCCAGCAGCCAAGATTCTGGGGGCGGGATGAACACCGGGGAGCTGTTTTTT. Its protein is CASSQDSGGGMNTGELFF. This sequence joins TRBV4-3 and TRBJ2-2; D may be TRBD1 or TRBD2 (6 bases each). This CDR3 region has 18 residues. V was pared by 0 bases and J by 1 base, with 15 bases between. CDR1 is LGHNA, CDR2 YSLEER, per germline.

This clonotype has a count of ten or more. The J gene is TRBJ2-7, the V gene TRBV6-5; tentatively, D is TRBD2 (6 bases). This CDR3 contains 14 residues. Trimming stripped 4 bases from V and 3 bases from J, with 13 bases between. Germline values: CDR1 MNHEY, CDR2 SVGAGI. The CDR3 sequence is CASSLGGFYYEQYF. Written as DNA, the CDR3 is TGTGCCAGCAGTTTGGGGGGATTTTACTACGAGCAGTACTTC.